The rows below give T cell receptor beta chains drawn from one sample of a study of T cells in Graves' hyperthyroidism and ophthalmopathy. TCRdb used MiXCR to reprocess the multiplex PCR reads, holding one entry per CDR3 protein. The table lists tens of thousands of distinct CDR3 sequences, 49% of them singletons, with about 6.2% in the top ten. What was sequenced was blood. The origin of the receptors is a woman between 50 and 59 years old with Graves' hyperthyroidism that later progressed to Graves' ophthalmopathy. Each CDR3 is given with its conserved first and last residue. D genes are given only for firm matches. The size field is filled for only some rows; it gives once, few, many or a size class.

TGTGCCTGGAGTTCGACAGCCTACGAGCAGTACTTC,CAWSSTAYEQYF,TRBJ2-7,many,TRBV30,NA
TGTGCCAGCAGCCCGGGACTAGCGTTTGATGAGCAGTTCTTC,CASSPGLAFDEQFF,TRBJ2-1,NA,TRBV9,TRBD2
TGCGCCATCCCGGGACAGGGACCCTACGAGCAGTACTTC,CAIPGQGPYEQYF,TRBJ2-7,NA,TRBV10-2,TRBD1
TGTGCCAGCCAAGACAGGAACAACTATGGCTACACCTTC,CASQDRNNYGYTF,TRBJ1-2,many,TRBV6-5,NA
TGTAGTGCTCTCCCGCCAGATACCTCTGGAAACACCATATATTTT,CSALPPDTSGNTIYF,TRBJ1-3,NA,TRBV20-1,NA
TGCAGCTACCGGGACGGGACCTACGAGCAGTACTTC,CSYRDGTYEQYF,TRBJ2-7,medium-sized,TRBV29-1,NA
TGTGCCAGCAGCGGAGAGGGAGCCAGCCAGTTCTTC,CASSGEGASQFF,TRBJ2-1,medium-sized,TRBV7-9,NA
TGTGCCAGTAGCCTGACGACCCTAAATGAAAAACTGTTTTTT,CASSLTTLNEKLFF,TRBJ1-4,NA,TRBV19,NA
TGTGCCAGCAGCGTAGAAGGGAGGGGTCAGGCAGAAGATGGCTACACCTTC,CASSVEGRGQAEDGYTF,TRBJ1-2,many,TRBV9,NA
TGCGCCAGCAGCCGAGTAATGGGGTATGAAGCTTTCTTT,CASSRVMGYEAFF,TRBJ1-1,NA,TRBV4-1,NA
TGTGCCAGCAGTTACTCAGCAGGGCGGAACTATGGCTACACCTTC,CASSYSAGRNYGYTF,TRBJ1-2,many,TRBV6-5,NA
TGTGCCAGCAGTGAGGGGGCCAGGCGGCCCTCTGGCGAGCAGTACTTC,CASSEGARRPSGEQYF,TRBJ2-7,many,TRBV2,NA
TGTGCCATCAGCTATCAGTTCTCCACTGAAGCTTTCTTT,CAISYQFSTEAFF,TRBJ1-1,many,TRBV10-3,NA
TGTGCCAGCAGTGAAACTTGGGACGGCTACGAGCAGTACTTC,CASSETWDGYEQYF,TRBJ2-7,many,TRBV6-1,NA
TGTGCCAGCAGCGTAGGCCTAGCGGGAGTGAATGAGCAGTTCTTC,CASSVGLAGVNEQFF,TRBJ2-1,many,TRBV9,TRBD2
TGTGCCAGCTCCCAGGACAGGAACACTGAAGCTTTCTTT,CASSQDRNTEAFF,TRBJ1-1,NA,TRBV18,NA
TGCAGTGCTAGCGCCCCGCAGGGACCCTACGAGCAGTACTTC,CSASAPQGPYEQYF,TRBJ2-7,many,TRBV20-1,NA
TGTGCCAGCAGCTCCAGGGGCAACACTGAAGCTTTCTTT,CASSSRGNTEAFF,TRBJ1-1,NA,TRBV7-9,NA
TGCGCCAGCAGCCAAGATGGGTCCGAGGGGGTAGGCACTGAAGCTTTCTTT,CASSQDGSEGVGTEAFF,TRBJ1-1,many,TRBV4-1,NA
TGCAGTGCTTTTCCTGGACAGATGAACACTGAAGCTTTCTTT,CSAFPGQMNTEAFF,TRBJ1-1,many,TRBV20-1,NA
TGTGCCAGCAGGGCTAGTAGCTCAGATACGCAGTATTTT,CASRASSSDTQYF,TRBJ2-3,medium-sized,TRBV7-2,NA
TGTGCCAGCAGACAAGGCGCGAGAAGTAGCTACAATGAGCAGTTCTTC,CASRQGARSSYNEQFF,TRBJ2-1,NA,TRBV7-3,NA
TGTGCCAGCAGTCCCCCAACTAGCGGGTTGGAGACCCAGTACTTC,CASSPPTSGLETQYF,TRBJ2-5,NA,TRBV7-9,TRBD2
TGTGCCACCAGCAGAGATTGGGCGGGACGGGGTGAGCAGTTCTTC,CATSRDWAGRGEQFF,TRBJ2-1,NA,TRBV15,NA
TGTGCCAGCAGCTTAAACCCGGACGGGGGCGGCTCTGGAAACACCATATATTTT,CASSLNPDGGGSGNTIYF,TRBJ1-3,medium-sized,TRBV7-6,NA
TGTGCCAGCAGCTTAATCGGGTCAGTACCTTCCTACGAGCAGTACTTC,CASSLIGSVPSYEQYF,TRBJ2-7,many,TRBV7-9,NA
TGCAGTGCTCCACCGACAGGGGGGCGCGAGACCCAGTACTTC,CSAPPTGGRETQYF,TRBJ2-5,NA,TRBV20-1,TRBD1
NA,CASTASVFEQYFGPGLMNTEAFF,TRBJ1-1,NA,TRBV7-2,NA
TGTGCCAGCAGTCCATTGACTAGCGGGACCTACGTCCTGACTTTC,CASSPLTSGTYVLTF,TRBJ2-6,once,TRBV6-5,TRBD2
TGTGCCAGCAGTCTAGGGTCTGGAAACACCATATATTTT,CASSLGSGNTIYF,TRBJ1-3,few,TRBV7-8,NA
TGCAGTACTAGGAGGGGTCTGAACACTGAAGCCTTCTTT,CSTRRGLNTEAFF,TRBJ1-1,NA,TRBV20-1,NA
TGTGCCAGCAGTTTATCCCGTTTTAGCACAGATACGCAGTATTTT,CASSLSRFSTDTQYF,TRBJ2-3,many,TRBV27,NA
TGTGCCAGCAGCGTAGAAGGGGGAAGTTATGGCTACACCTTC,CASSVEGGSYGYTF,TRBJ1-2,NA,TRBV9,NA
TGCGCCAGCAGCACCGGGACTAGCGGGGGTGATGAGCAGTTCTTC,CASSTGTSGGDEQFF,TRBJ2-1,many,TRBV5-1,TRBD2
TGTGCTAGTGGTCCGAACACTGAAGCTTTCTTT,CASGPNTEAFF,TRBJ1-1,NA,TRBV12-5,NA
TGTGCCAGCAGCTTGGGACAGGGGATTAATCAGCCCCAGCATTTT,CASSLGQGINQPQHF,TRBJ1-5,many,TRBV5-6,TRBD1
TGTGCCAGCAGCTCCCCCCGCGGACAGGGATCTTACAATCTGCCCTACAATGAGCAGTTCTTC,CASSSPRGQGSYNLPYNEQFF,TRBJ2-1,many,TRBV7-9,TRBD1
TGTGCCAGTAGTATGCCTAGCGTGCCTCCCAACGAGCAGTACTTC,CASSMPSVPPNEQYF,TRBJ2-7,medium-sized,TRBV19,NA
TGTGCCAGTTCGGGGGCAGGGGGCATTCCCATTGCAACTAATGAGCAGTTCTTC,CASSGAGGIPIATNEQFF,TRBJ2-1,NA,TRBV19,TRBD1
TGCAGCGTAGATACTAGCGGGAGGGCCCCAATAGAGCAGTTCTTC,CSVDTSGRAPIEQFF,TRBJ2-1,NA,TRBV29-1,TRBD2
TGTGCCAGCAGCTCAGCCGGGACAGCACCCTACGAGCAGTACTTC,CASSSAGTAPYEQYF,TRBJ2-7,NA,TRBV7-4,TRBD1
TGCAGTGCTAGAGATGCAGGGGCCGGCACTGAAGCTTTCTTT,CSARDAGAGTEAFF,TRBJ1-1,many,TRBV20-1,NA
TGCGCCAGCAGCCCGGGACTCGAACGCTCTGGGGCCAACGTCCTGACTTTC,CASSPGLERSGANVLTF,TRBJ2-6,NA,TRBV5-1,NA
TGTGCCAGCAGCTTAGATGGGACTAGGTCTAACGAGCAGTACTATGGCTACACCTTC,CASSLDGTRSNEQYYGYTF,TRBJ1-2,NA,TRBV7-2,NA
TGTGCCACCGCGACCATATACGGACCCAAAGGCTACACCTTC,CATATIYGPKGYTF,TRBJ1-2,NA,TRBV19,NA
TGTGCCAGCAGCTTAGTAGCGGGATCTCCGCAGTATTTT,CASSLVAGSPQYF,TRBJ2-3,NA,TRBV7-2,TRBD2
TGCGCCAGCAGCTTGGGGACTAGCGGGATTGGCGAGCAGTACTTC,CASSLGTSGIGEQYF,TRBJ2-7,once,TRBV5-1,TRBD2
TGCGCCAGCAGCCAAGCCACGGGGGCGGGCGAGACCCAGTACTTC,CASSQATGAGETQYF,TRBJ2-5,NA,TRBV4-1,NA
TGCAGCGTTGTTAGTCGGGTTGGAGAGACCCAGTACTTC,CSVVSRVGETQYF,TRBJ2-5,NA,TRBV29-1,NA
TGTGCCAGCCTAAAAGGGACTAGCAGTGGGGGCACAGATACGCAGTATTTT,CASLKGTSSGGTDTQYF,TRBJ2-3,many,TRBV11-2,TRBD2
TGTGCCACCAGTGAAGGAGGGGGCACTAGCACAGATACGCAGTATTTT,CATSEGGGTSTDTQYF,TRBJ2-3,NA,TRBV24-1,NA
TGTGCCAGCAGCTTTATCTCTGAAGCTTTCTTT,CASSFISEAFF,TRBJ1-1,many,TRBV7-9,NA
TGTGCCAGCAGCGGACAGGGAGAAGGGAACTACGAGCAGTACTTC,CASSGQGEGNYEQYF,TRBJ2-7,NA,TRBV9,TRBD1